The next 11 T cell receptor beta chains were all read from a single sample in a study of T cells after somatic rescue of genetic block. Here immunoSEQ multiplex PCR was the method, and the copy in TCRdb shows in-frame clones only, minus some. The table shows under 150,000 clones, with 80% to 95% occurring only once. Sequenced: peripheral blood mononuclear cells (PBMCs). These receptor sequences come from a woman aged 18 to 35.

J is TRBJ2-2 and V is TRBV18; weak D call: TRBD1 (6 bases). V was cut by 3 bases and J by 10 bases, with 15 bases left in between. CDR3 length: 14 amino acids. In germline, CDR1 is KGHSH, CDR2 LQKENI. This CDR3 is CASSPGTQQPELFF. The CDR3 DNA follows: TGTGCCAGCTCACCCGGGACACAACAGCCGGAGCTGTTTTTT.

This chain joins TRBV6-6 and TRBJ2-7; D gene uncertain. Trimming pared 2 bases from V and 7 bases from J, leaving 12 bases between. Germline assignment: CDR1 MNHNY and CDR2 SVGAGI (reference sequence). The CDR3 runs 13 residues. CDR3 in DNA: TGTGCCAGCAGTTACCTAAAAGAAGGAGAGCAGTACTTC. Translating it yields CASSYLKEGEQYF.

The chain recombines TRBV5-6 with TRBJ1-2, with D possibly being TRBD1 (5 bases). CDR1 and CDR2 (germline): SGHDT, YYEEEE. V was trimmed by 0 bases and J by 8 bases, leaving 11 bases between them. This CDR3 has 13 amino acids. The CDR3 DNA reads TGTGCCAGCAGCTTGGGACCCGGGGGGGGCTACACCTTC. The encoded protein is CASSLGPGGGYTF.

The V call is TRBV7-3, the J call TRBJ2-5, with TRBD1 as a possible D gene (6 bases). Germline assignment: CDR1 SGHTA and CDR2 FQGTGA. The CDR3 length is 14 residues. The V end was cut by 3 bases, the J end by 2 bases, with 10 bases between. The CDR3 sequence is CASSFGTGQETQYF. The CDR3, as DNA: TGTGCCAGCAGCTTTGGAACAGGGCAAGAGACCCAGTACTTC.

Here the CDR3 reads CASSPGGNNEQFF. CDR3 bases: TGTGCCAGCAGCCCTGGGGGGAACAATGAGCAGTTCTTC. The chain couples TRBV11-3 to TRBJ2-1; D perhaps matches TRBD2 (6 bases). V was cut by 5 bases and J by 5 bases, with 10 bases left in between. Germline lookup yields CDR1 SGHNT and CDR2 YENEEA. CDR3 length equals 13 residues.

The rearrangement joins TRBV5-1 to TRBJ1-2, with D perhaps matching TRBD1 (5 bases). This CDR3 contains 12 residues. V was pared by 8 bases and J by 1 base, with 9 bases between. Germline lookup yields CDR1 SGHRS and CDR2 YFSETQ. The CDR3 nucleotides read TGCGCCAGAAAACAGGTTAACTATGGCTACACCTTC. This translates into CARKQVNYGYTF.

V and J are TRBV6-1 and TRBJ1-2; 7 nucleotides agree with TRBD1. V was clipped by 2 bases and J by 7 bases; unmatched bases: 10. The CDR3 length is 15 residues. Germline loops: CDR1 MNHNS, CDR2 SASEGT. This CDR3 reads CASSERSRGEIGYTF. The DNA for the CDR3 is TGTGCCAGCAGTGAAAGGTCCAGGGGGGAGATTGGCTACACCTTC.

A few counts support this clone. The chain combines TRBV28 with TRBJ1-4; a possible D gene is TRBD1 (5 bases). V was pared by 6 bases and J by 4 bases, with 12 bases between. The CDR3 spans 14 residues. CDR1 and CDR2 from the germline V gene are MDHEN and SYDVKM. In DNA, the CDR3 is TGTGCCAGCAGCCCACCGGGGGGTAATGAAAAACTGTTTTTT. Its protein product is CASSPPGGNEKLFF.

This sequence joins TRBV7-9 and TRBJ1-5; 10 nucleotides align to TRBD1. Germline V gives CDR1 SEHNR, CDR2 FQNEAQ (reference sequence). CDR3 size: 15 residues. The V and J ends lost 4 bases and 4 bases, in that order; junction bases with no gene match: 4. DNA of the CDR3: TGTGCCAGCAGCTCTCGGGGACAGGGGAATCAGCCCCAGCATTTT. Translated: CASSSRGQGNQPQHF.

CDR3 coding DNA: TGCGCCAGCAGATCCGGCAGCTCCTACGAGCAGTACTTC. Its protein product is CASRSGSSYEQYF. This rearrangement joins TRBV5-1 to TRBJ2-7; D call uncertain. CDR1 is SGHRS, CDR2 YFSETQ, per germline. V was pared by 5 bases and J by 0 bases, with 9 bases between. The CDR3 covers 13 residues.

This clone has just one count. The genes are TRBV19 and TRBJ1-5; 9 bases line up with TRBD1. J was trimmed by 8 bases and V by 6 bases; bases with no gene match: 14. This CDR3 is 16 amino acids long. Germline assignment: CDR1 LNHDA and CDR2 SQIVND (reference sequence). CDR3 DNA sequence: TGTGCCAGTAGCCCAAGAGGACAGGGGACTTTTGAGCCCCAGCATTTT. Translating gives CASSPRGQGTFEPQHF.